This entry is about one T cell receptor (beta chain). Generated by immunoSEQ multiplex PCR, the TCRdb table keeps only in-frame clones and is missing some. In the table there are about 6,100 clones, 80% to 95% of which are singletons. The record originates from a study of lymphopenia after photon versus proton radiotherapy. This CDR3 is 16 amino acids long. CDR1 and CDR2 (germline): SGHVS, FQNEAQ. The V gene end was trimmed by 1 base and the J gene end by 6 bases; junction bases not matched to a gene: 5. The chain uses TRBV7-8 and TRBJ2-2; 10 bases align to TRBD2. This sequence originates from a man between 60 and 75 years old with cholangiocarcinoma. Sequences were derived from peripheral blood, sampled from a patient treated with photon-based radiotherapy. CDR3 sequence: CASSLDSLAGAGELFF. CDR3 nucleotides: TGTGCCAGCAGCTTAGACAGCCTAGCGGGAGCCGGGGAGCTGTTTTTT.